The sequence of this T cell receptor (beta chain) was determined in a study of T cells in Graves' hyperthyroidism and ophthalmopathy (dated by TCRdb to about 2019). Concerning the study at large: Peripheral blood was sampled at the time of initial diagnosis, prior to any treatment. A discovery cohort of about 100 patients, roughly 45 with Graves' ophthalmopathy and 57 with stable Graves' hyperthyroidism, was used to find distinguishing TCR V-J signatures. Prospective prediction of ophthalmopathy was tested in an independent validation cohort consisting of about 20 hyperthyroidism patients and approximately 16 patients who later progressed to ophthalmopathy. For training and testing, the roughly 93 patients in the discovery cohort were randomly divided in a 7:3 ratio. Thyroid tissue and blood T-cell repertoires from six Graves' hyperthyroidism patients were also compared in the study. After blood sampling, hyperthyroidism patients were treated with methimazole at a starting dose of 30 mg daily, and ophthalmopathy patients were treated with high-dose intravenous methylprednisolone. TCR Vbeta CDR3 sequencing of 120 to 150 peripheral blood samples (43 ophthalmopathy, over 70 hyperthyroidism and approximately 17 progressor patients) is reported in the paper. What the authors observed across the whole study: A 13 V-J signature model separated ophthalmopathy from stable hyperthyroidism, with approximately 87% sensitivity and 81.08% specificity in cross-validation and 80%/75% in testing. Sample size was not statistically predetermined, and blinding of investigators to group allocation was not performed. In validation, the model predicted progression to ophthalmopathy a median of roughly 6.5 months before onset, with approximately 68% sensitivity and 72.22% specificity. Most expanded thyroid clonotypes (frequency above 0.001) were also detected in blood, a finding suggesting that blood repertoires may reflect thyroid immune responses.

A patient counted as having stable Graves' hyperthyroidism if no progression to ophthalmopathy occurred over 18 months of follow-up. The hyperthyroidism patients were between 18 and 65 years old and newly diagnosed, with a disease duration of less than 2 months. Exclusion was applied to patients with uncontrolled infections, other autoimmune diseases, pregnancy or lactation. Diagnoses were established on the basis of clinical symptoms, serum thyroxine and TRAb, thyroid ultrasound, and orbital computed tomography. PBMCs were isolated from more than 9 ml of fresh peripheral blood by Ficoll-Paque density gradient centrifugation. Trizol reagent was used to extract total RNA, and RNA quality was then checked on an Agilent 2100 Bioanalyzer. Amplification of TCR beta CDR3 regions was carried out from RNA transcripts. The first round of RT-PCR for the TCR CDR3 was performed with the HTBI primer set and the Qiagen OneStep RT-PCR kit. Libraries were constructed in a second round of multiplex PCR, after which size selection and purification were carried out. Libraries were sequenced paired-end with 100 bp reads on an Illumina HiSeq2000. The source study handled its data this way. SOAPnuke was used to process the raw data, removing reads that contained adapters or uncalled bases, had a mean Phred below 15, or lacked an exact match to the constant primer or identifier. High-quality paired reads were merged with COPE v1.2.5, and unique nucleotide sequences were defined as clonotypes. Clonotypes were aligned to IMGT TRBV, TRBD and TRBJ reference segments using MiTCR v1.1. The analysis was restricted to V-J combinations with a frequency above 0.0001, which together covered over 99% of the repertoires. The TCS score was defined as F50 (clonal expansion) divided by E x V (chaos), with BLOSUM62-based TCRdist calculated between CDR3 peptides within each V-J. Welch's t-statistics and random forest reduced just over 500 V-J features to 10 to 15, which were used in a naive Bayes classifier (R e1071). TCRdb trimmed the raw reads at Q25, called clones with MiXCR and kept productive beta chains. Each CDR3 protein appears once, grouped with its most common genes and DNA. TCRdb, rather than the study authors, made the V and J calls. The sample contains 300,000 to 450,000 distinct CDR3 sequences, about 16% of them found a single time. The ten largest clones take up 30% to 35% of the sample.

This clonotype was observed a handful of times. No antigen is known for it. Nothing much larger sits one base from this clone, and base qualities are not available. The CDR3 sequence holds 15 residues, the cysteine and phenylalanine included. Only CDR3 DNA is held: 45 bases, read in frame from base 1. After removal of 7 bases from V and 3 bases from J, the junction retains 10 bases not matched to a gene. Taken from the germline V gene, the CDR1 and CDR2 loops are SQVTM and ANQGSEA. The chain employs TRBV29-1 and TRBJ2-2; 8 bases in the middle match TRBD1. The origin of this receptor is a woman aged 25 to 39 with Graves' hyperthyroidism. Source material: blood. The bases read TGCAGCGCAGAAGCCGGGACAGGACACACCGGGGAGCTGTTTTTT. It codes for CSAEAGTGHTGELFF.